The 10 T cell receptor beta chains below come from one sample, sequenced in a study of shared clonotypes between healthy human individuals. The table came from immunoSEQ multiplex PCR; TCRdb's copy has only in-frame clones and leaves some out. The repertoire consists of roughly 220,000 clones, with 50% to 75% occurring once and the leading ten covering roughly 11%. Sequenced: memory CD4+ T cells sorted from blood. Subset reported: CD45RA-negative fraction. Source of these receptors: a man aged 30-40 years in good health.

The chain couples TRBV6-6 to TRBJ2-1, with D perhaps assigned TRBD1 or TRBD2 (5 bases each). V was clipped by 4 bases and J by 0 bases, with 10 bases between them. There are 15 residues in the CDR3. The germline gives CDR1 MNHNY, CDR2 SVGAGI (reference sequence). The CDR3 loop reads CASSFAGGSYNEQFF. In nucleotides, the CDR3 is TGTGCCAGCAGTTTCGCTGGGGGCTCCTACAATGAGCAGTTCTTC.

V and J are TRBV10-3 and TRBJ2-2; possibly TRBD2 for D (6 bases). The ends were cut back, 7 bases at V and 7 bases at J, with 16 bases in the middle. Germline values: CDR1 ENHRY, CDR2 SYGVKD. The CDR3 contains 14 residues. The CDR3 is CAITRGGRGGELFF. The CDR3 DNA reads TGTGCCATCACAAGAGGAGGGCGGGGCGGGGAGCTGTTTTTT.

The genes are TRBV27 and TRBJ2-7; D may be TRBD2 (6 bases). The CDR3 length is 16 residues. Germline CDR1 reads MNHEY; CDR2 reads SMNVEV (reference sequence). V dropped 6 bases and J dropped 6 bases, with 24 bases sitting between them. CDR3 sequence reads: CASSRPSGGMGPEQYF. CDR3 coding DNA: TGTGCCAGCAGCCGCCCGAGTGGGGGGATGGGACCCGAGCAGTACTTC.

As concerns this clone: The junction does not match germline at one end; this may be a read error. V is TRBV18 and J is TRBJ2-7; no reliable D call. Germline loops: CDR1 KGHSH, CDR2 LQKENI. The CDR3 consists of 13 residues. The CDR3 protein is CASSQGSSHEQYF. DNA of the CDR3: TGTGCCAGCTCACAAGGGTCCTCCCACGAGCAGTACTTC.

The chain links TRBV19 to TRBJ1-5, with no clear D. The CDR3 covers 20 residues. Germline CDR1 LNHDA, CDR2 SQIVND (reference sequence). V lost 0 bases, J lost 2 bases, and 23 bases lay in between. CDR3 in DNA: TGTGCCAGTAGTATAGATCCAGCGGCGGAAGAACTGTGGCGCAATCAGCCCCAGCATTTT. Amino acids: CASSIDPAAEELWRNQPQHF.

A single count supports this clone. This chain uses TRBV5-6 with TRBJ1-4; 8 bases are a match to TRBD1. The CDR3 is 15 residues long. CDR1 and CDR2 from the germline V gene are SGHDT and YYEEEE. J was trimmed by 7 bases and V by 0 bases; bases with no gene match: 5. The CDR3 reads CASSLVAGGSEKLFF. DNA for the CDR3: TGTGCCAGCAGCTTGGTGGCAGGGGGCTCTGAAAAACTGTTTTTT. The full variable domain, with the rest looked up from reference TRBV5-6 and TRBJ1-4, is DAGVTQSPTHLIKTRGQQVTLRCSPKSGHDTVSWYQQALGQGPQFIFQYYEEEERQRGNFPDRFSGHQFPNYSSELNVNALLLGDSALYLCASSLVAGGSEKLFFGSGTQLSVL.

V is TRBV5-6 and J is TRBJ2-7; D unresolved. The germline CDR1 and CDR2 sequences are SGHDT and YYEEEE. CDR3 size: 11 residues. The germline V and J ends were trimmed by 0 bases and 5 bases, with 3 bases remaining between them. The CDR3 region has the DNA TGTGCCAGCAGCTTGGAGGACGAGCAGTACTTC. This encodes CASSLEDEQYF.

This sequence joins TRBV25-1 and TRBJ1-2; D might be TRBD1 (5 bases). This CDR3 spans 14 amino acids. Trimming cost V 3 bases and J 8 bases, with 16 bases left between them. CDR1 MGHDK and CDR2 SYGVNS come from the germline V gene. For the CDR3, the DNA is TGTGCCAGCAGTGAGTCAACAGGTCCAATCGGCTACACCTTC. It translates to CASSESTGPIGYTF.

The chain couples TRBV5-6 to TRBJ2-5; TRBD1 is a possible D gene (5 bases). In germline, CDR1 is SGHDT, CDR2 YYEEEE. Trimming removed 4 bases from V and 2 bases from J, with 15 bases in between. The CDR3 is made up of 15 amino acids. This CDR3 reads CASSRDQTAQETQYF. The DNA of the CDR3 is TGTGCCAGCAGCCGTGATCAGACAGCGCAAGAGACCCAGTACTTC.

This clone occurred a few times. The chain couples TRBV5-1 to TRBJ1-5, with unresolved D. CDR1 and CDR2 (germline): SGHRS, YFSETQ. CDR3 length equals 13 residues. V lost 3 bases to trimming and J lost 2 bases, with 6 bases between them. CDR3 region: CASSWQGNQPQHF. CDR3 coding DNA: TGCGCCAGCAGCTGGCAGGGCAATCAGCCCCAGCATTTT.